This T cell receptor (beta chain) was observed in a study of tumor and adjacent non-tumor tissue in lung cancer. This sample's RNA came from whole unsorted tissue. This non-tumor lung sample came from over 3 cm beyond the tumor edge. J gave up 0 bases and V 4 bases, and 10 bases lay outside the gene matches. This CDR3 region has 18 residues. Germline loops: CDR1 SGHRS, CDR2 YFSETQ. Three rounds of nested PCR, following a modified ARM-PCR protocol, produced the TCRbeta library. TCRdb called the multiplex PCR reads again in MiXCR, with one record for every CDR3 protein. The sample lists 60,000 or so distinct CDR3 sequences, roughly two thirds occurring once.

Sequencing was performed on distant non-tumor lung tissue. V and J are TRBV5-1 and TRBJ2-1, with 10 bases matching TRBD2. This TCR was sampled from a man in his 70s with non-small cell lung cancer. The CDR3 DNA reads as TGCGCCAGCAGCCCCTTAAGCGGGAGGGCCGGCTCCTACAATGAGCAGTTCTTC. Translating gives CASSPLSGRAGSYNEQFF.